A single sample is the source of the 2 T cell receptor beta chains below, sequenced in a study of beta chain features in type 1 diabetes. Every bit of the isolated RNA underwent reverse transcription, so sequencing read expressed TCRB transcripts. The table came from immunoSEQ multiplex PCR; TCRdb's copy has only in-frame clones and leaves some out. The sample carries 680,000 or so clones, about a sixth recorded once. Sequenced: naive CD4+ T cells from blood. The receptors stem from a man aged 18 to 30 in good health.

The chain couples TRBV7-3 to TRBJ2-1; 8 positions agree with TRBD2. Germline V gives CDR1 SGHTA, CDR2 FQGTGA. V shed 6 bases and J 3 bases; nucleotides not matched to a gene: 10. This CDR3 region has 16 residues. This CDR3 reads CASSPNRLAGYNEQFF. CDR3 DNA sequence: TGTGCCAGCAGTCCTAATAGGCTAGCGGGCTACAATGAGCAGTTCTTC. Full variable domain (remainder filled in from reference TRBV7-3 and TRBJ2-1): GAGVSQTPSNKVTEKGKYVELRCDPISGHTALYWYRQSLGQGPEFLIYFQGTGAADDSGLPNDRFFAVRPEGSVSTLKIQRTERGDSAVYLCASSPNRLAGYNEQFFGPGTRLTVL.

This clone was detected a few times. The same CDR3 also results from other DNA sequences found in this sample. The chain joins TRBV5-1 to TRBJ2-1, with no clear D. Trimming left V 0 bases short and J 2 bases short, with 9 bases between. Germline CDR1 and CDR2: SGHRS and YFSETQ. The CDR3 is 15 amino acids. The CDR3 spells CASSLDGGPYNEQFF. For the CDR3, the DNA is TGCGCCAGCAGCTTGGATGGCGGCCCCTACAATGAGCAGTTCTTC.